A selection of T cell receptor beta chains follows, all from one sample in a study of T cell repertoires in cytomegalovirus infection. No antigen has been identified for these receptors. TCRdb redid the calling of the reads with MiXCR, one entry per CDR3 protein. Among 900,000 to 950,000 distinct CDR3 sequences listed, roughly 30% were seen once. Sequencing was performed on cultured CD8+ T cells from PBMCs, taken from culture after CMV antigen stimulation. The origin of the receptors is a human donor in good health (CMV status not recorded). Some clones in this sample may be carry-over from other donors' samples. The CDR3 runs from the conserved cysteine through the conserved F or W. Fields, in order: J gene, clone size, D gene, V gene, CDR3 protein, CDR3 DNA. The D gene is left open where the match is weak. Clone size is stated in some rows and not others, as once, few, many or a class when expanded.

J gene: TRBJ1-5; clone size: -; D gene: -; V gene: TRBV19; CDR3 protein: CASSIFGGFQPQHF; CDR3 DNA: TGTGCCAGTAGTATATTCGGAGGGTTCCAGCCCCAGCATTTT
J gene: TRBJ1-2; clone size: -; D gene: -; V gene: TRBV20-1; CDR3 protein: CTVPSGFNYGYTF; CDR3 DNA: TGCACTGTACCCTCGGGGTTTAACTATGGCTACACCTTC
J gene: TRBJ2-1; clone size: -; D gene: TRBD1; V gene: TRBV19; CDR3 protein: CASSIRRDRGYNEQFF; CDR3 DNA: TGTGCCAGTAGTATAAGGCGGGACAGGGGCTACAATGAGCAGTTCTTC
J gene: TRBJ2-2; clone size: -; D gene: -; V gene: TRBV6-6; CDR3 protein: CASSYVGPGELFF; CDR3 DNA: TGTGCCAGCAGTTACGTAGGACCCGGGGAGCTGTTTTTT
J gene: TRBJ1-1; clone size: -; D gene: -; V gene: TRBV10-3; CDR3 protein: CAISGTALGNTEAFF; CDR3 DNA: TGTGCCATCAGTGGTACAGCCTTGGGGAACACTGAAGCTTTCTTT
J gene: TRBJ2-2; clone size: -; D gene: TRBD1; V gene: TRBV4-3; CDR3 protein: CASSPRDRRIFGELFF; CDR3 DNA: TGCGCCAGCAGCCCCCGGGACAGGCGGATTTTCGGGGAGCTGTTTTTT
J gene: TRBJ2-5; clone size: few; D gene: -; V gene: TRBV6-5; CDR3 protein: CASSPGPETQYF; CDR3 DNA: TGTGCCAGCAGCCCTGGACCCGAGACCCAGTACTTC
J gene: TRBJ1-6; clone size: -; D gene: TRBD1; V gene: TRBV7-9; CDR3 protein: CASSYRDSSYNSPLHF; CDR3 DNA: TGTGCCAGCAGCTACCGGGACAGCTCCTATAATTCACCCCTCCACTTT
J gene: TRBJ1-3; clone size: -; D gene: -; V gene: TRBV7-9; CDR3 protein: CASSPKKGSASGNTIYF; CDR3 DNA: TGTGCCAGCAGCCCAAAAAAGGGTTCGGCCTCTGGAAACACCATATATTTT
J gene: TRBJ2-3; clone size: -; D gene: -; V gene: TRBV6-6; CDR3 protein: CASPKGGYQDTQYF; CDR3 DNA: TGTGCCAGCCCGAAAGGGGGGTATCAAGATACGCAGTATTTT